These T cell receptor beta chains were read from a single sample in a study of identical twins. TCRdb re-analysed the 5' RACE reads in MiXCR, keeping a single row per CDR3 protein. This sample has approximately 670,000 distinct CDR3 sequences, with around 5.7% found just once. The sample consisted of naive T cells sorted from blood. The receptors originated from a man younger than 35 in good health. Each CDR3 is given without its conserved first and last residue.

J: TRBJ2-5; V: TRBV6-1; CDR3: ASSLAGGTQETQY
J: TRBJ2-6; V: TRBV11-1; CDR3: ASSLGSLGFSGANVLI
J: TRBJ2-1; V: TRBV20-1; CDR3: SARGPVGAEQF
J: TRBJ2-7; V: TRBV12-3/TRBV12-4; CDR3: ATTRREGLPYEQY
J: TRBJ2-7; V: TRBV10-3; CDR3: AISERTASSYEQY
J: TRBJ2-5; V: TRBV20-1; CDR3: SASGLAGETQY
J: TRBJ1-1; V: TRBV5-1; CDR3: ASSLAPLGRGNTEAF
J: TRBJ2-3; V: TRBV7-6; CDR3: ASRPSGTRTQY
J: TRBJ1-1; V: TRBV2; CDR3: ANVRGNTEAF
J: TRBJ2-2; V: TRBV28; CDR3: ASSILSGVPNTGELF
J: TRBJ2-5; V: TRBV12-3/TRBV12-4; CDR3: ASNPAGLETQY
J: TRBJ2-5; V: TRBV20-1; CDR3: SAKLAGGRETQY
J: TRBJ2-4; V: TRBV12-3/TRBV12-4; CDR3: ASSSQGRNENIQY
J: TRBJ2-3; V: TRBV20-1; CDR3: SASGTGWPDTQY
J: TRBJ2-7; V: TRBV14; CDR3: ASSQVRGRAYEQY
J: TRBJ2-3; V: TRBV19; CDR3: ATSLAGGWDTQY
J: TRBJ2-7; V: TRBV29-1; CDR3: SVVDRDYEQY
J: TRBJ1-1; V: TRBV7-9; CDR3: ASSTGQGAVAF
J: TRBJ2-2; V: TRBV18; CDR3: ASSPLFPSGVIGELF
J: TRBJ1-1; V: TRBV20-1; CDR3: SARDFQRQDAEAF
J: TRBJ2-2; V: TRBV12-3/TRBV12-4; CDR3: ASSLGGRAGELF
J: TRBJ2-1; V: TRBV11-2; CDR3: ASSPGNGLAGGSYNEQF
J: TRBJ2-1; V: TRBV7-9; CDR3: ASSPRRNNEQF
J: TRBJ1-2; V: TRBV18; CDR3: ASSLRDDRTQGYT
J: TRBJ2-7; V: TRBV12-3/TRBV12-4; CDR3: ASTSDREGYEQY
J: TRBJ2-7; V: TRBV6-1; CDR3: ASEQGSFLKSYEQY